This T cell receptor (beta chain) derives from a study of blood T cell repertoires in COVID-19. Study at large: Some COVID-19 samples were acute and others convalescent; all came from the United States, Italy and Spain.

In the authors' workflow: Estimation of nucleated cell counts was performed using reference gene primer amplification. Assay used: immunoSEQ multiplex PCR; TCRdb lists only in-frame clones, some missing. That table furnishes V, J and clone size, whereas the DNA furnished D and trimming. The data show over 450,000 clones, with approximately 92% seen just once and roughly 0.9% held by the top ten. Patients from Seattle were sampled longitudinally, starting during active infection. Source material: peripheral blood. This clonotype originated in a man aged 18 to 29 with COVID-19, enrolled during active disease.

The CDR3 DNA follows: TGCAGCGCCATTCAGGGAAACACCATATATTTT. As protein: CSAIQGNTIYF. V usage is TRBV29-1 and J usage is TRBJ1-3; D uncertain. The CDR3 spans 11 residues. The germline V and J ends were trimmed by 7 bases and 4 bases, with 8 bases remaining between them. Per germline, CDR1 SQVTM and CDR2 ANQGSEA.